This T cell receptor (beta chain) was documented in a study of patients and donors after allogeneic stem cell transplantation. Germline V gene data show CDR1 as SEHNR and CDR2 as FQNEAQ (reference sequence). This CDR3 has 17 residues. Trimming shortened V by 5 bases and J by 5 bases, and 23 bases separated the two germline ends. TCRdb reprocessed the RT-PCR reads with MiXCR, giving one entry per CDR3 protein. The sample includes approximately 140,000 distinct CDR3 sequences, approximately 35% of them seen just once. The chain joins TRBV7-9 to TRBJ2-3; D call uncertain. This receptor was taken from a human donor who was either an allogeneic HSCT recipient or a stem cell or donor lymphocyte infusion donor (not recorded which). It is not recorded whose cells these are; they may come from a transplant donor. The specimen was blood, either unsorted or a sorted T cell fraction (not recorded which). The CDR3 region has the DNA TGTGCCAGCAGCGACCCTCCGACGGACGGCAGTGTAGATACGCAGTATTTT. Amino acid sequence: CASSDPPTDGSVDTQYF.